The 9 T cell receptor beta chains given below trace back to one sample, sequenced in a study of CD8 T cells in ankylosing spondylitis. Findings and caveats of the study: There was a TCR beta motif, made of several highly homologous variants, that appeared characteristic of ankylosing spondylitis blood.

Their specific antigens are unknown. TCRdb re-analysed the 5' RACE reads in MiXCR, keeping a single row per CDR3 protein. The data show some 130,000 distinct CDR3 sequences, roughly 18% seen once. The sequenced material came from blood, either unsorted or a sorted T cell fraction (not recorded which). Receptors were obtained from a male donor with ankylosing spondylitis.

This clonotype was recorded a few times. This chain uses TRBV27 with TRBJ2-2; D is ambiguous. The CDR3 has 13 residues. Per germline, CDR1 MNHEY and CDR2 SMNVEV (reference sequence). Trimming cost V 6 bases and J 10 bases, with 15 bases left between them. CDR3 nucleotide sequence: TGTGCCAGCAGCCTTCCGGCTTCCCCGGAGCTGTTTTTT. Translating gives CASSLPASPELFF.

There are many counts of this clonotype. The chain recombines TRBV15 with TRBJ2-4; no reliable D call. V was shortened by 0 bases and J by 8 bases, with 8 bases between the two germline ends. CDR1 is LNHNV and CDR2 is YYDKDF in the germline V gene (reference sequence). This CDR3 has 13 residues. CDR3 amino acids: CATSRDSGDIQYF. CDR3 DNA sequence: TGTGCCACCAGCAGAGATTCTGGCGACATTCAGTACTTC.

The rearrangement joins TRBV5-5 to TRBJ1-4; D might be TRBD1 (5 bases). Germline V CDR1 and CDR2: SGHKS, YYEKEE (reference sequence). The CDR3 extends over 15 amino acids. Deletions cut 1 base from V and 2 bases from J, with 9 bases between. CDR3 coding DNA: TGTGCCAGCAGCTTGCAGGGCTGGACTAATGAAAAACTGTTTTTT. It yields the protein CASSLQGWTNEKLFF.

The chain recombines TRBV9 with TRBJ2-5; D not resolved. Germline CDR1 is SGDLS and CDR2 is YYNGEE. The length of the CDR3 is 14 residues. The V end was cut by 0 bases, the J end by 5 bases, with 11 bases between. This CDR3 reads CASSVEVTLETQYF. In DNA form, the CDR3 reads TGTGCCAGCAGCGTAGAAGTGACCTTGGAGACCCAGTACTTC. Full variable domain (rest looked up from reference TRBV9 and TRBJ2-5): DSGVTQTPKHLITATGQRVTLRCSPRSGDLSVYWYQQSLDQGLQFLIQYYNGEERAKGNILERFSAQQFPDLHSELNLSSLELGDSALYFCASSVEVTLETQYFGPGTRLLVL.

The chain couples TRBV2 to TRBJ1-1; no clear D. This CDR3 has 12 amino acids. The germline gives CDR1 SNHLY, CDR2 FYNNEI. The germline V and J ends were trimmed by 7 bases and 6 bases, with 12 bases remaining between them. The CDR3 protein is CASIMVGPEAFF. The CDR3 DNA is TGTGCCAGCATAATGGTTGGCCCTGAAGCTTTCTTT.

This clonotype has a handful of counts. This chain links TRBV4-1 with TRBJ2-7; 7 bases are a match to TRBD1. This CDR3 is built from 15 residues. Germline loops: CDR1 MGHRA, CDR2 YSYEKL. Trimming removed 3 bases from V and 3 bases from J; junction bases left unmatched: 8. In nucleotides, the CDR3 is TGCGCCAGCAGCCACACCGACAGGGTTCTCTACGAGCAGTACTTC. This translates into CASSHTDRVLYEQYF.

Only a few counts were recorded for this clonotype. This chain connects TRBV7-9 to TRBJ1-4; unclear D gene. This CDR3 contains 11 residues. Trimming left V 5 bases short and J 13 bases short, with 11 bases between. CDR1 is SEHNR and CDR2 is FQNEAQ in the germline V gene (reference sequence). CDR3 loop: CASSAGGRLFF. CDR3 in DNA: TGTGCCAGCAGCGCTGGCGGGAGACTGTTTTTT.

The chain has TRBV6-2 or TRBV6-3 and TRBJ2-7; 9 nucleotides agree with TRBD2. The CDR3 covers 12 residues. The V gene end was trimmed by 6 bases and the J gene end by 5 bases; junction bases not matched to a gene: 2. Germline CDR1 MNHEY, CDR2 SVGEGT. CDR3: CASRGLADEQYF. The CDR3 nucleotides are TGTGCCAGCAGGGGACTAGCCGACGAGCAGTACTTC.

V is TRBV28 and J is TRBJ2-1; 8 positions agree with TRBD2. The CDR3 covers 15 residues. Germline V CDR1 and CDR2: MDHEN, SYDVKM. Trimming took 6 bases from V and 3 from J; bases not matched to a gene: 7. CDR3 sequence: CASSFRTSFYNEQFF. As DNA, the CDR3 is TGTGCCAGCAGCTTCCGGACTAGCTTCTACAATGAGCAGTTCTTC.